Each of the 6 T cell receptor beta chains below was sequenced from the same sample in a study of graft-versus-host responses after intestinal transplantation. The repertoire was sequenced with immunoSEQ multiplex PCR; TCRdb's copy has only in-frame clones and lacks some. The data contain about 22,000 clones, around 41% of them seen just once; the ten biggest clones take up 1.5% to 2%. Researchers placed roughly 200,000 CFSE-labeled responder cells in culture with roughly 200,000 irradiated, violet-dye-labeled stimulator cells. The sample was alloreactive CD8+ T cells from a mixed lymphocyte reaction culture, taken before intestinal transplant. The subset was: CFSE-low proliferating T cells sorted from approximately six-day pre-transplant mixed lymphocyte reaction (GvH or HvG direction). These TCRs come from a human patient who received an intestinal transplant.

The rearrangement links TRBV7-2 to TRBJ1-2, with TRBD1 matching 7 bases. V was clipped by 5 bases and J by 8 bases; unmatched bases: 11. Per the germline V gene, CDR1 is SGHTA and CDR2 is FQGNSA. CDR3 size: 14 residues. CDR3 sequence (DNA): TGTGCCAGCAGCCGTCAAACAGGGGATAAAGGCTACACCTTC. Translated, it gives CASSRQTGDKGYTF.

In DNA form, the CDR3 reads TGTGCCAGCAGTGAAGGATCGACGGAGACCCAGTACTTC. Encoded protein: CASSEGSTETQYF. This chain links TRBV27 with TRBJ2-5; D remains ambiguous. V was trimmed by 5 bases and J by 5 bases, leaving 12 bases between them. CDR3 length: 13 residues. Germline V gene sequence: CDR1 MNHEY, CDR2 SMNVEV (reference sequence).

This chain connects TRBV2 to TRBJ2-7; D is undetermined. The germline CDR1 and CDR2 sequences are SNHLY and FYNNEI. The CDR3 is 12 residues long. Trimming shortened V by 5 bases and J by 3 bases, and 8 bases separated the two germline ends. The CDR3 DNA sequence: TGTGCCAGCAGTTGGACCGACTACGAGCAGTACTTC. Amino acids: CASSWTDYEQYF.

V gene TRBV6-5 combines with J gene TRBJ2-7; 7 nucleotides line up with TRBD2. The J segment lost 6 bases and the V segment lost 6 bases, leaving 11 bases of the junction unmatched. CDR3 length: 14 residues. The germline CDR1 and CDR2 sequences are MNHEY and SVGAGI. The CDR3: CASRLGGRVGEQYF. In DNA, the CDR3 is TGTGCCAGCAGACTTGGCGGGAGAGTGGGCGAGCAGTACTTC.

The rearrangement links TRBV2 to TRBJ1-5; D remains ambiguous. Trimming took 4 bases from V and 2 from J, leaving 6 bases between them. CDR3 size: 13 residues. The V gene's germline CDR1 is SNHLY and CDR2 FYNNEI. CDR3 nucleotide sequence: TGTGCCAGCAGTGTTGAAGGCAATCAGCCCCAGCATTTT. Its protein product is CASSVEGNQPQHF.

V usage is TRBV6-5 and J usage is TRBJ2-7, with D perhaps TRBD1 (5 bases). The ends were cut back, 2 bases at V and 5 bases at J, with 13 bases in the middle. Germline CDR1 MNHEY, CDR2 SVGAGI. The CDR3 covers 14 residues. The CDR3 sequence is CASSYGREHNEQYF. DNA for the CDR3: TGTGCCAGCAGTTACGGCAGGGAACATAACGAGCAGTACTTC.